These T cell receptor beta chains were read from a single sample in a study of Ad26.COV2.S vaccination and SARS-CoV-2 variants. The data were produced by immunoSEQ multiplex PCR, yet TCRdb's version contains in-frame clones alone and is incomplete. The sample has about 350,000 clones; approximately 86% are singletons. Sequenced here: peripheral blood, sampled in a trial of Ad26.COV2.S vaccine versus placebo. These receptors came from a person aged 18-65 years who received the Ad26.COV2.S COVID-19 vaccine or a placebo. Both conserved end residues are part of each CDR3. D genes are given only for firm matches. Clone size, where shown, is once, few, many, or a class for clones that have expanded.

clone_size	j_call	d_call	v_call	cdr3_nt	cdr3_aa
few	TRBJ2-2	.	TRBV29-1	TGCAGGAGGAAGGCGGGCGGACGGGCGAACACCGGGGAGCTGTTTTTT	CRRKAGGRANTGELFF
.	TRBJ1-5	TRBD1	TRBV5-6	TGTGCCAGCAGCTTCCGACGATCCGGGACAGGTTGGGACCAGCCCCAGCATTTT	CASSFRRSGTGWDQPQHF
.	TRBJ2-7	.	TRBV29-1	TGCAGCGTTGGCCCTCAAGAGTCGCCCTACGAGCAGTACTTC	CSVGPQESPYEQYF
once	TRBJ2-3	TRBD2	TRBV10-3	TGTGCCATCCTTGCGGGAGTTGCCGATACGCAGTATTTT	CAILAGVADTQYF
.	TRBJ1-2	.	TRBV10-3	TGTGCCTCAGAAGGAGGGGGCTATGGCTACACCTTC	CASEGGGYGYTF
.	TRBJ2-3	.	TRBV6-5	TGTGCCAGCAAACCGGCATTCACAGATACGCAGTATTTT	CASKPAFTDTQYF
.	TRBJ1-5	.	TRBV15	TGTGCCACCAGCAGACCCGGGACTAGCAATCAGCCCCAGCATTTT	CATSRPGTSNQPQHF
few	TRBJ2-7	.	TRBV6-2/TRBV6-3	TGTGCCAGCAGTTACTGGGGCGACGAGCAGTACTTC	CASSYWGDEQYF
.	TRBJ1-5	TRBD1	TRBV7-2	TGTGCCAGCAGCCCACGGACAGGGGTAAATCAGCCCCAGCATTTT	CASSPRTGVNQPQHF
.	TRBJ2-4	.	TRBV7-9	TGTGCCAGCAGCTTCGGGGTCGAACTAGCCAAAAACATTCAGTACTTC	CASSFGVELAKNIQYF
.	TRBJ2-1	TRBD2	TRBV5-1	TGCGCCAGCAGCATCCGAAGGTCCGGGAGGGCCCAGATCTCCTACAATGAGCAGTTCTTC	CASSIRRSGRAQISYNEQFF
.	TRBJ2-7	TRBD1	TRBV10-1	TGCGCCAGCAGTGAGCCCGGGACAGGGGGCCACGAGCAGTACTTC	CASSEPGTGGHEQYF
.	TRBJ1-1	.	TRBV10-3	TGTGCCATCAGTGAGGCCCCCGCTGGAGGGGATACTGAAGCTTTCTTT	CAISEAPAGGDTEAFF
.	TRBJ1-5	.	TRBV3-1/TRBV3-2	TGTGCCAGCAGCCAAGGAAGCGGAGGGCAGCCCCAGCATTTT	CASSQGSGGQPQHF
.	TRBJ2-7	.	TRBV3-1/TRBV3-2	TGTGCCAGCAGCCGAGCGGGCGGGATGGGCGAGCAGTACTTC	CASSRAGGMGEQYF
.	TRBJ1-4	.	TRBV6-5	TGTGCCAGCAACAGGGAACGGAGTGAAAAACTGTTTTTT	CASNRERSEKLFF
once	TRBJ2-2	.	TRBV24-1	TGTGCCACCAGTGATTTTGGCAGCAGGGGAACCGGGGAGCTGTTTTTT	CATSDFGSRGTGELFF
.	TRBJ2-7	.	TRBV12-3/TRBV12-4	TGTGCCAGCAGTTTTAGCGGCACCTACGAGCAGTACTTC	CASSFSGTYEQYF
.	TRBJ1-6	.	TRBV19	TGTGCCAGTAGTATCACGGGAATACAGGGTATGAATTCACCCCTCCACTTT	CASSITGIQGMNSPLHF
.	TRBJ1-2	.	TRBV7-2	TGTGCCAGCAGCTTAGCCGCAGCTAACTATGGCTACACCTTC	CASSLAAANYGYTF
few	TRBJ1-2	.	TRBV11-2	TGTGCCAGCAGCTTAGGGGCGGGCTACACCTTC	CASSLGAGYTF
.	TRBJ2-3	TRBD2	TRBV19	TGTGCCAGTAGACCCCTTTGGGCGGGAGGGGGGCTTAGCACAGATACGCAGTATTTT	CASRPLWAGGGLSTDTQYF
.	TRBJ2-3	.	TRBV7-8	TGTGCCAGCAGCCCTCGCCCGGGACGCACAGATACGCAGTATTTT	CASSPRPGRTDTQYF
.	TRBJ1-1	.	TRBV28	TGTGCCAGCGCCAGGGACTCTGACACTGAAGCTTTCTTT	CASARDSDTEAFF
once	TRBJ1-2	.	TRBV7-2	TGTGCCAGCAGGGGTGCTAACTATGGCTACACCTTC	CASRGANYGYTF
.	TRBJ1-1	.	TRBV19	TGTGCCAGTGCCACGGGGGTATTACGCACTGAAGCTTTCTTT	CASATGVLRTEAFF
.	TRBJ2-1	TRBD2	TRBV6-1	TGTGCCACATGCCAGAGACTAGCGGGAAACAATGAGCAGTTCTTC	CATCQRLAGNNEQFF
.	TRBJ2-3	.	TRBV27	TGTGCCAGCAGAACCCGGACGGTGAGCACAGATACGCAGTATTTT	CASRTRTVSTDTQYF
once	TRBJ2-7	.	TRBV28	TGTGCCAGCAGGGACTATAACTTCGAGCAGTACTTC	CASRDYNFEQYF
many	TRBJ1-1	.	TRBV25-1	TGTGCCAGCAGCGAGCTGAACACTGAAGCTTTCTTT	CASSELNTEAFF
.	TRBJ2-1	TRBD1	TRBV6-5	TGTGCCAGCAGTCGGACAGGGTACTACAATGAGCAGTTCTTC	CASSRTGYYNEQFF
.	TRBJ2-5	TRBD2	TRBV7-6	TGTGCCAGCAGCTTGTTACTAGCGGGGCTCGAGACCCAGTACTTC	CASSLLLAGLETQYF
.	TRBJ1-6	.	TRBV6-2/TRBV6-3	TGTGCCAGCAGCTCGGACAGCATACCCTCACCCCTCCACTTT	CASSSDSIPSPLHF
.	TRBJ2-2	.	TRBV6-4	TGTGCCAGCAGTCCCTGGGACGGGACCGGGGAGCTGTTTTTT	CASSPWDGTGELFF
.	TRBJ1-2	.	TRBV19	TGTGCCAGTAGTATCTCACACAGGAGCTTCTCCTATGGCTACACCTTC	CASSISHRSFSYGYTF
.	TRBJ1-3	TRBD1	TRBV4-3	TGCGCCAGCAGCCTGGGACAGGGAGCTGGAAACACCATATATTTT	CASSLGQGAGNTIYF
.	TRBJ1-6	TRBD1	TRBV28	TGTGCCGCCCACACAGGGGGTAATTCACCCCTCCACTTT	CAAHTGGNSPLHF
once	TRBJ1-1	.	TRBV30	TGTGCCTGGGGAGTGGGACCGAACACTGAAGCTTTCTTT	CAWGVGPNTEAFF
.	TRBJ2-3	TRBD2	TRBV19	TGTGCCAGTAGTATAGGAGCGGGAGGCCCCACAGATACGCAGTATTTT	CASSIGAGGPTDTQYF
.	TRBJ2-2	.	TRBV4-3	TGCGCCAGCAGCCAAGCCCAGAACACCGGGGAGCTGTTTTTT	CASSQAQNTGELFF
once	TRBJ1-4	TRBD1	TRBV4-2	TGTGCCAGCAGCCAAGACTCGGGATGGTGGGACAGACGACTTAATGCAACTAATGAAAAACTGTTTTTT	CASSQDSGWWDRRLNATNEKLFF